This T cell receptor beta chain emerged from a study of blood T cell repertoires in COVID-19. In terms of age and location, participants ranged from roughly 18 to 100 years and lived in approximately 24 US areas. V was clipped by 11 bases and J by 5 bases; unmatched bases: 15. This CDR3 is built from 15 residues. CDR1 LNHDA and CDR2 SQIVND come from the germline V gene (reference sequence). In the original analysis: Estimation of nucleated cell counts was performed using reference gene primer amplification. Data came from immunoSEQ multiplex PCR; TCRdb stores just in-frame clones and leaves some out. The V and J calls and the clone size are those of that table, but D and trimming were determined from the DNA. The data hold under 350,000 clones, with over 75% observed a single time.

Source material: PBMCs or T cells enriched from blood (not recorded which). This clonotype was sampled from a man in his thirties or forties who had recovered from COVID-19. This chain uses TRBV19 with TRBJ2-7, with TRBD2 matching over 10 bases. CDR3 amino acids: CASSLAGVSLDEQYF. CDR3 in DNA: TGTGCCTCTAGCCTAGCGGGAGTTTCCTTAGACGAGCAGTACTTC.